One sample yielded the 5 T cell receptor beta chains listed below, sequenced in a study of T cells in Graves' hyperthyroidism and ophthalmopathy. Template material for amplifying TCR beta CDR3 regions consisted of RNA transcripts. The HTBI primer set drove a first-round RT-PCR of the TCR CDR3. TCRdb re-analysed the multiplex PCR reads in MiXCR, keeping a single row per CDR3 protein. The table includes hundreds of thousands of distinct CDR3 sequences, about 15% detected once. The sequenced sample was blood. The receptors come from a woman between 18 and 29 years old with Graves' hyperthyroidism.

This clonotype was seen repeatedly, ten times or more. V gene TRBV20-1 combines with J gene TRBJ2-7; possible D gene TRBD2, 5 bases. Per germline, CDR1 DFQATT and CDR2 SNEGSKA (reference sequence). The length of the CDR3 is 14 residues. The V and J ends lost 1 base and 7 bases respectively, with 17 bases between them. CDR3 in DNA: TGCAGTGCTAGAGCATGGGCTACTTCGGGGGAGCAGTACTTC. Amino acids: CSARAWATSGEQYF.

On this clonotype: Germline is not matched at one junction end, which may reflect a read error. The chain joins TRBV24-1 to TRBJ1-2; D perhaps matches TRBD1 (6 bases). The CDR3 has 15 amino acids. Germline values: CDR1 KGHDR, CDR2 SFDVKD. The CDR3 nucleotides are TGTGCCACCAGTGGTCGGGAAGAGGGGCTCGGGGGCTACGCCTTC. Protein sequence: CATSGREEGLGGYAF.

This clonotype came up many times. The CDR3 bases are TGTGCCAGCAGCCAAGACAGGGGAATGCTAAACGAGCAGTACTTC. Translating it yields CASSQDRGMLNEQYF. The chain links TRBV28 to TRBJ2-7; 8 bases fit TRBD1. The CDR3 consists of 15 residues. V trimming: 6 bases; J trimming: 5 bases; junction bases outside the gene matches: 12. Germline CDR1 MDHEN, CDR2 SYDVKM.

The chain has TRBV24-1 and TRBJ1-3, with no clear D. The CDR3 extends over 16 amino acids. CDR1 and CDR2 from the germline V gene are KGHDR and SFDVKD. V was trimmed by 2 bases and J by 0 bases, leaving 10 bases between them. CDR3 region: CATSDSRISSGNTIYF. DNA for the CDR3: TGTGCCACCAGTGATTCCCGGATTTCCTCTGGAAACACCATATATTTT.

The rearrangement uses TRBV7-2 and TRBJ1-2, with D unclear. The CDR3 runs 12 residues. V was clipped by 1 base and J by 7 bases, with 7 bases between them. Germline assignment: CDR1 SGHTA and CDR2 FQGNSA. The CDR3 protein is CASSLDRVGYTF. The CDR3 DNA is TGTGCCAGCAGCTTAGACCGGGTTGGCTACACCTTC.